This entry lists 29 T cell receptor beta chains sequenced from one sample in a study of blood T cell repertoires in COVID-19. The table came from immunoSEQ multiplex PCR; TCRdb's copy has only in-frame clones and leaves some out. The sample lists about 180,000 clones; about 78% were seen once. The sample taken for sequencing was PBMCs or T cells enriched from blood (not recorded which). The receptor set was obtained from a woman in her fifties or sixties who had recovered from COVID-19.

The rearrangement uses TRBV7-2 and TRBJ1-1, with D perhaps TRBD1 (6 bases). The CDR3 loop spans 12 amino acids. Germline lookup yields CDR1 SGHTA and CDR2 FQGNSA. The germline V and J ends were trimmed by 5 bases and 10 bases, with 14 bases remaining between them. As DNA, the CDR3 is TGTGCCAGCAGCCCAGTGGGGGGGCGAGCTTTCTTT. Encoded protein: CASSPVGGRAFF.

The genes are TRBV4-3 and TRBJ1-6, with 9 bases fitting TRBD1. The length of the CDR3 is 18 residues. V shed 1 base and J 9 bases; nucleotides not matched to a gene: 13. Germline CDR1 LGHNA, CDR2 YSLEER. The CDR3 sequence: CASSQGTLGTGFCSPLHF. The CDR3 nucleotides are TGCGCCAGCAGCCAAGGTACGTTAGGGACAGGGTTTTGTTCACCCCTCCACTTT.

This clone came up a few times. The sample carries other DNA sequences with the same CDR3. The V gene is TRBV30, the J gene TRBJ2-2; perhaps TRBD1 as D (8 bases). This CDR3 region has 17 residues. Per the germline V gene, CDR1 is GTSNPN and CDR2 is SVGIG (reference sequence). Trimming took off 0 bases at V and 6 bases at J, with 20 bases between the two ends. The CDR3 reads CAWSVNRGGYGPGELFF. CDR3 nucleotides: TGTGCCTGGAGTGTCAACAGGGGGGGGTACGGGCCCGGGGAGCTGTTTTTT.

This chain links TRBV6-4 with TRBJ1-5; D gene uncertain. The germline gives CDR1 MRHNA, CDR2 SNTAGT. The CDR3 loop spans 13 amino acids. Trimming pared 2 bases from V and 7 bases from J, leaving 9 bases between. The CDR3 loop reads CASSDMPGQPQHF. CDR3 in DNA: TGTGCCAGCAGTGACATGCCCGGGCAGCCCCAGCATTTT.

CDR3: CASSGVAGVNEQFF. CDR3 DNA sequence: TGTGCCAGCAGTGGGGTAGCGGGAGTGAATGAGCAGTTCTTC. This chain uses TRBV2 with TRBJ2-1; 9 bases agree with TRBD2. The V segment lost 4 bases and the J segment 7 bases; nucleotides outside the gene matches: 5. The CDR3 is 14 residues long. CDR1 and CDR2 (germline): SNHLY, FYNNEI. Looking up the rest from reference TRBV2 and TRBJ2-1 gives the full variable domain: EPEVTQTPSHQVTQMGQEVILRCVPISNHLYFYWYRQILGQKVEFLVSFYNNEISEKSEIFDDQFSVERPDGSNFTLKIRSTKLEDSAMYFCASSGVAGVNEQFFGPGTRLTVL.

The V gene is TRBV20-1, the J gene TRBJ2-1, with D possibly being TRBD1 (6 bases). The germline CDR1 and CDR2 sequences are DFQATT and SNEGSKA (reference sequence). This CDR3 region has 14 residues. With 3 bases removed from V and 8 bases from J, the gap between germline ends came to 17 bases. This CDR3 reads CSASKQGPVDEQFF. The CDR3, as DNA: TGCAGTGCTAGTAAGCAGGGGCCCGTCGATGAGCAGTTCTTC.

The CDR3 sequence: CASSLYRGTDTQYF. CDR3 coding DNA: TGTGCCAGCAGCCTCTACCGGGGCACAGATACGCAGTATTTT. The chain combines TRBV7-9 with TRBJ2-3; D remains ambiguous. There are 14 residues in the CDR3. V was pared by 5 bases and J by 1 base, with 10 bases between. Looked up from germline, CDR1 is SEHNR and CDR2 is FQNEAQ (reference sequence).

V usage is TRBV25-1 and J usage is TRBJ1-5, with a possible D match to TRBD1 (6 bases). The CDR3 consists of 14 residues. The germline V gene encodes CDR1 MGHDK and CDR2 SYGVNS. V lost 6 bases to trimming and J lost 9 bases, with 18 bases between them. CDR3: CASRDSTGLGPQHF. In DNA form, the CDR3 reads TGTGCCAGCAGGGACTCGACAGGCTTAGGGCCCCAGCATTTT.

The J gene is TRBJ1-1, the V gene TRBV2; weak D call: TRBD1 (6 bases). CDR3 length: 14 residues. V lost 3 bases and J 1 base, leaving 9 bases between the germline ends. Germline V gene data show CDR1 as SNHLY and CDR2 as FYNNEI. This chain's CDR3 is CASSDRGENTEAFF. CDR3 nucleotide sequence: TGTGCCAGCAGTGACAGGGGAGAGAACACTGAAGCTTTCTTT.

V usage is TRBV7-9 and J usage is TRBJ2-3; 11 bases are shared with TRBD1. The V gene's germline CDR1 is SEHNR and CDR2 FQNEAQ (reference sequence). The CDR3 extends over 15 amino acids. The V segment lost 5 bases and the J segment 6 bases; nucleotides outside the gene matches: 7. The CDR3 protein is CASSVGTGGRDTQYF. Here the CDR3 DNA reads TGTGCCAGCAGCGTCGGGACAGGGGGTAGGGATACGCAGTATTTT.

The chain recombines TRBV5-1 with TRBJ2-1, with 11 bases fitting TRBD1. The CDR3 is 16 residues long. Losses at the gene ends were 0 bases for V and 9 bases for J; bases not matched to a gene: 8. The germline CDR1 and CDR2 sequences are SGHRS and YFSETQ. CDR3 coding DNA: TGCGCCAGCAGCTTGGGCGGGGGACAGGGGGTATTTGAGCAGTTCTTC. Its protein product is CASSLGGGQGVFEQFF.

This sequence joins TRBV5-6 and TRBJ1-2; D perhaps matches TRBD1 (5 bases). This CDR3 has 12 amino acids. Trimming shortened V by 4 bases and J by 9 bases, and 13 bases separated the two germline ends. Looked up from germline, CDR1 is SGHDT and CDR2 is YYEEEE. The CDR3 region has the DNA TGTGCCAGCAGCGGGGCAGGGTTGAGCTACACCTTC. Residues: CASSGAGLSYTF.

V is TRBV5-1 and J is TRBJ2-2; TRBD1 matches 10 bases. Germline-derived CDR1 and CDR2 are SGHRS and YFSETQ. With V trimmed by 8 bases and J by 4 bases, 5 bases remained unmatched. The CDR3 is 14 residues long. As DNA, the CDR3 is TGCGCCAGTAGGGACAGGGGATCCACCGGGGAGCTGTTTTTT. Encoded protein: CASRDRGSTGELFF.

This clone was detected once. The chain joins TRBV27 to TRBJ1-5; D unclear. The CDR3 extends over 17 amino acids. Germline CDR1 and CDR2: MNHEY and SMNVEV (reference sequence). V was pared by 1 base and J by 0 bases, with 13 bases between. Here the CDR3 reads CASSLFSRGFSNQPQHF. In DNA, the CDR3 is TGTGCCAGCAGTTTATTTTCGAGAGGGTTTAGCAATCAGCCCCAGCATTTT.

This CDR3 reads CASTPPGSGELFF. The CDR3 DNA reads TGTGCCAGCACCCCCCCGGGTTCCGGGGAGCTGTTTTTT. This chain connects TRBV28 to TRBJ2-2; D gene unclear. The CDR3 runs to 13 residues. The germline V gene encodes CDR1 MDHEN and CDR2 SYDVKM. The germline V and J ends were trimmed by 7 bases and 6 bases, with 12 bases remaining between them. Complete variable domain (other parts from reference TRBV28 and TRBJ2-2): DVKVTQSSRYLVKRTGEKVFLECVQDMDHENMFWYRQDPGLGLRLIYFSYDVKMKEKGDIPEGYSVSREKKERFSLILESASTNQTSMYLCASTPPGSGELFFGEGSRLTVL.

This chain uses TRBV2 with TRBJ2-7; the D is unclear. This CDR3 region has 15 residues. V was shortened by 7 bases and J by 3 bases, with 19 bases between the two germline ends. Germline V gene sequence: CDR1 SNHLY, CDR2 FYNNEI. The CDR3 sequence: CASTPFFEADYEQYF. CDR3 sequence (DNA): TGTGCCAGCACACCTTTTTTCGAGGCAGACTACGAGCAGTACTTC.

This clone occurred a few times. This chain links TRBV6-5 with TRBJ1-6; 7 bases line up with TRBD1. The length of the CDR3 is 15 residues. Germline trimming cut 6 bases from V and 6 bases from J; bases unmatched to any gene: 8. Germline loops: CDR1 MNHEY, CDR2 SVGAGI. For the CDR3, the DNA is TGTGCCAGCAGCCCGACAGGGACCCCTAATTCACCCCTCCACTTT. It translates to CASSPTGTPNSPLHF.

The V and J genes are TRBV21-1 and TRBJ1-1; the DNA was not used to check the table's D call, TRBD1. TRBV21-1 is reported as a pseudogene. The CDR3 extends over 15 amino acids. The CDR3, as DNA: TGTGCCAGCATCGCAGGGTTTTTAAGGGCCGCTGAAGCTTTCTTT. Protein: CASIAGFLRAAEAFF.

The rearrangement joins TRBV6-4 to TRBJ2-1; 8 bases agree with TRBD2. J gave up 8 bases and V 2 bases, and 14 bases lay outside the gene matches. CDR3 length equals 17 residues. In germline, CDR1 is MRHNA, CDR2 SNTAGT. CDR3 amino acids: CASSDPGGASGRYEQFF. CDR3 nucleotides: TGTGCCAGCAGTGACCCAGGAGGAGCTAGCGGGCGCTATGAGCAGTTCTTC.

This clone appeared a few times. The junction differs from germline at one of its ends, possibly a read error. The CDR3 region is CASRPSPYHEQFF. The DNA of the CDR3 is TGTGCCAGCAGGCCTTCACCCTACCATGAGCAGTTCTTC. The V and J genes are TRBV7-9 and TRBJ2-1; D is unclear. Germline CDR1 and CDR2: SEHNR and FQNEAQ (reference sequence). The CDR3 length is 13 residues.

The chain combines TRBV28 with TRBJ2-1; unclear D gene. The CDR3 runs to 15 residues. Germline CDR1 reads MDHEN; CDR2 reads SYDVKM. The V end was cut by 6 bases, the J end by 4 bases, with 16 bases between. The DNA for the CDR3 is TGTGCCAGCAGACTATTCAATAGCCATTACAATGAGCAGTTCTTC. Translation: CASRLFNSHYNEQFF.

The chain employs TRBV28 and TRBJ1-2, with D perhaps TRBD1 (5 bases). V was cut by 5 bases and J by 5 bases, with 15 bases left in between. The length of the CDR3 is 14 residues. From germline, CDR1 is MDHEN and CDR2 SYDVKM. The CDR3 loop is CASSGTVGRYGYTF. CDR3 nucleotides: TGTGCCAGCAGTGGGACTGTCGGTCGATATGGCTACACCTTC.

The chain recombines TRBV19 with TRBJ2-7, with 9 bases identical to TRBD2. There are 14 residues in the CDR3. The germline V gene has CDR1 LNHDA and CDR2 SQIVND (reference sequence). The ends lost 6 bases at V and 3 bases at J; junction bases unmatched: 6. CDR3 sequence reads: CASRVAGASYEQYF. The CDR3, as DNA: TGTGCCAGTAGGGTAGCGGGGGCGAGCTACGAGCAGTACTTC.

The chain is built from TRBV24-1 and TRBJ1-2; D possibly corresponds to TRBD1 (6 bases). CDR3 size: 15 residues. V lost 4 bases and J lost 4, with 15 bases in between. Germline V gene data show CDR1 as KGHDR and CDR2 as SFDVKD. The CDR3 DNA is TGTGCCACCAGTGAGGGGGGGGCAGGGCTCTATGGCTACACCTTC. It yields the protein CATSEGGAGLYGYTF.

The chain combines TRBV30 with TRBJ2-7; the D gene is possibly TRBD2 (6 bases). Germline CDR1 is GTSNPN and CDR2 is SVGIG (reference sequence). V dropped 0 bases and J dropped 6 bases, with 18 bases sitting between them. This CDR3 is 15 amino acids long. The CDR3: CAWSVPAGLQGEQYF. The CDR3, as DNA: TGTGCCTGGAGTGTCCCCGCGGGACTCCAGGGCGAGCAGTACTTC.

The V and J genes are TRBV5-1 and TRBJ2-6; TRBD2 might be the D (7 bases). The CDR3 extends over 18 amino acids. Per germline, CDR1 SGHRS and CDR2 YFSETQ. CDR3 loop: CPRSWGGRELTGANVLTF. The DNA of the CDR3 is TGCCCCCGCAGCTGGGGGGGGCGGGAGCTTACCGGGGCCAACGTCCTGACTTTC.

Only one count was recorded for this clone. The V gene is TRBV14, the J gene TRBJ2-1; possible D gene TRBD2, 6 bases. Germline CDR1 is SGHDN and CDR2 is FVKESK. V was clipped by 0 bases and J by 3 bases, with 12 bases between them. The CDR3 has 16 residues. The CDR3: CASSQDQADYYNEQFF. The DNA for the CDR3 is TGTGCCAGCAGCCAAGATCAAGCGGACTACTACAATGAGCAGTTCTTC.

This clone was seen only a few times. The CDR3 reads CASSESGSATEAFF. The CDR3 DNA sequence: TGCGCCAGCAGTGAATCGGGGAGCGCCACTGAAGCTTTCTTT. The chain carries TRBV10-1 and TRBJ1-1; D is undetermined. CDR3 size: 14 residues. V was clipped by 3 bases and J by 4 bases, with 12 bases between them. Germline CDR1 reads WNHNN; CDR2 reads SYGVQD (reference sequence).

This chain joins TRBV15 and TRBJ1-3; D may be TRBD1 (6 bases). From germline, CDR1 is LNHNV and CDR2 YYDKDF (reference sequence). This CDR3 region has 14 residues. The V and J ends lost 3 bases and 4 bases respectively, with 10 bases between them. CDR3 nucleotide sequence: TGTGCCACCAGCAGGTCACAGGGCGGAAACACCATATATTTT. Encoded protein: CATSRSQGGNTIYF.